This T cell receptor (beta chain) was identified during a study of cytomegalovirus exposure and HLA in healthy donors. The V end lost 4 bases, the J end lost 2 bases, and 17 bases lay between the germline ends. Germline V gene data show CDR1 as LNHDA and CDR2 as SQIVND (reference sequence). The CDR3 covers 16 residues. PCR employed 60 Vbeta and 13 Jbeta primers. TCRdb's copy holds only in-frame clones and misses some; the assay was immunoSEQ multiplex PCR. This table holds 100,000 or so clones, just under 75% found once. The chain employs TRBV19 and TRBJ1-2; possibly TRBD1 for D (6 bases). The receptor comes from a human donor in good health. Source material: PBMCs. The CDR3 spells CASSRGQLRLNYGYTF. The DNA of the CDR3 is TGTGCCAGTAGTAGGGGGCAACTTCGACTCAACTATGGCTACACCTTC.